The rows below give T cell receptor beta chains drawn from one sample of a study of post-analysis software for immune sequencing data. TCRdb ran MiXCR on the PCR reads and lists one entry per CDR3 protein. The data hold 750,000 to 950,000 distinct CDR3 sequences, with roughly 50% observed a single time. The sequenced sample consisted of blood. These receptors were taken from a girl aged 5-17 years with multiple sclerosis. Each CDR3 is given with its conserved first and last residue. Each record gives: CDR3 length, J gene, clone size, V gene, D gene, CDR3 DNA, CDR3 protein. D genes are given only for firm matches. Rows give clone size only sometimes, using once, few, many, or a class for an expanded clone.

cdr3_length: 15
j_call: TRBJ2-1
clone_size: .
v_call: TRBV29-1
d_call: TRBD2
cdr3_nt: TGCAGCGTTCGTCTAGCGGGAGGTCACTACAATGAGCAGTTCTTC
cdr3_aa: CSVRLAGGHYNEQFF

cdr3_length: 23
j_call: TRBJ2-1
clone_size: .
v_call: TRBV4-1
d_call: TRBD2
cdr3_nt: TGCGCCAGCAGCCACCCTAACTGGGGTAGCGGGAGCCTTCCTCTGATCGTGGACAATGAGCAGTTCTTC
cdr3_aa: CASSHPNWGSGSLPLIVDNEQFF

cdr3_length: 15
j_call: TRBJ2-1
clone_size: .
v_call: TRBV5-1
d_call: .
cdr3_nt: TGCGCCAGCAGCTTGACGGGGACCTCCTACAATGAGCAGTTCTTC
cdr3_aa: CASSLTGTSYNEQFF

cdr3_length: 15
j_call: TRBJ2-7
clone_size: .
v_call: TRBV7-2
d_call: TRBD1
cdr3_nt: TGTGTCAGCAGCCCCCACGCTGGGACAGGGTACGAGCAGTACTTC
cdr3_aa: CVSSPHAGTGYEQYF

cdr3_length: 14
j_call: TRBJ2-7
clone_size: .
v_call: TRBV7-9
d_call: .
cdr3_nt: TGTGCCAGCAGCTCCATCCCGGGGACCTACGAGCAGTACTTC
cdr3_aa: CASSSIPGTYEQYF

cdr3_length: 14
j_call: TRBJ2-5
clone_size: .
v_call: TRBV12-3/TRBV12-4
d_call: .
cdr3_nt: TGTGCCAGCAGTCTCGGCCCCGCCTGGGATGAGCAGTACTTC
cdr3_aa: CASSLGPAWDEQYF

cdr3_length: 15
j_call: TRBJ2-7
clone_size: .
v_call: TRBV5-1
d_call: .
cdr3_nt: TGCGCCAGCAGCGCACCGGGACTTTCACCCTACGAGCAGTACTTC
cdr3_aa: CASSAPGLSPYEQYF

cdr3_length: 18
j_call: TRBJ2-3
clone_size: .
v_call: TRBV12-3/TRBV12-4
d_call: .
cdr3_nt: TGTGCCAGCAGTTCGATCCCGATCCCCAGCGGAGGCACAGATACGCAGTATTTT
cdr3_aa: CASSSIPIPSGGTDTQYF

cdr3_length: 12
j_call: TRBJ1-1
clone_size: .
v_call: TRBV3-1
d_call: .
cdr3_nt: TGTGCCAGCAGTCGATCGAACACTGAAGCTTTCTTT
cdr3_aa: CASSRSNTEAFF

cdr3_length: 14
j_call: TRBJ1-2
clone_size: .
v_call: TRBV14
d_call: .
cdr3_nt: TGTGCTAGCAGCCCGGGCCTTAGGGACTATGGCTACACCTTC
cdr3_aa: CASSPGLRDYGYTF

cdr3_length: 15
j_call: TRBJ2-3
clone_size: .
v_call: TRBV20-1
d_call: .
cdr3_nt: TGCAGTGCTACCCGACTTGCTCAGGACACAGATACGCAGTATTTT
cdr3_aa: CSATRLAQDTDTQYF

cdr3_length: 16
j_call: TRBJ2-1
clone_size: .
v_call: TRBV5-1
d_call: TRBD2
cdr3_nt: TGCGCCAGCAGCACGGGACTAGCGGGAGTGTCTGGTGAGCAGTTCTTC
cdr3_aa: CASSTGLAGVSGEQFF

cdr3_length: 15
j_call: TRBJ1-5
clone_size: .
v_call: TRBV29-1
d_call: TRBD1
cdr3_nt: TGCAGCGTTGTAGAGGGGGCCTTTAACAATCAGCCCCAGCATTTT
cdr3_aa: CSVVEGAFNNQPQHF

cdr3_length: 15
j_call: TRBJ1-2
clone_size: .
v_call: TRBV6-2/TRBV6-3
d_call: TRBD1
cdr3_nt: TGTGCCAGCAGTTACTCGCCTCACAGGGACAGTGGCTACACCTTC
cdr3_aa: CASSYSPHRDSGYTF

cdr3_length: 16
j_call: TRBJ1-2
clone_size: .
v_call: TRBV29-1
d_call: .
cdr3_nt: TGCAGCGTTGAAAGCGCCAGGGCCTACGGCCTCTATGGCTACACCTTC
cdr3_aa: CSVESARAYGLYGYTF

cdr3_length: 17
j_call: TRBJ2-3
clone_size: .
v_call: TRBV4-1
d_call: .
cdr3_nt: TGCGCCTGCAGCCAAGATAAAATGACCAGGGAGGCAGATACGCAGTATTTT
cdr3_aa: CACSQDKMTREADTQYF

cdr3_length: 13
j_call: TRBJ2-7
clone_size: few
v_call: TRBV29-1
d_call: TRBD1
cdr3_nt: TGCAGCGTGGCCGGGACAGCGGCCTACGAGCAGTACTTC
cdr3_aa: CSVAGTAAYEQYF

cdr3_length: 13
j_call: TRBJ2-1
clone_size: .
v_call: TRBV12-3/TRBV12-4
d_call: .
cdr3_nt: TGTGCCAGCAGTTTAGAGCCCGGGAACGAGCAGTTCTTC
cdr3_aa: CASSLEPGNEQFF

cdr3_length: 16
j_call: TRBJ1-1
clone_size: few
v_call: TRBV27
d_call: .
cdr3_nt: TGTGCCAGCAGTTTTTCCTCGGGTTGGTTGAACACTGAAGCTTTCTTT
cdr3_aa: CASSFSSGWLNTEAFF

cdr3_length: 16
j_call: TRBJ2-7
clone_size: .
v_call: TRBV15
d_call: TRBD2
cdr3_nt: TGTGCCACCAGCAGCCGTCCTCACGGGAGGCAGTACGAGCAGTACTTC
cdr3_aa: CATSSRPHGRQYEQYF

cdr3_length: 14
j_call: TRBJ2-7
clone_size: few
v_call: TRBV7-9
d_call: TRBD1
cdr3_nt: TGTGCCAGCAGCTTTGGGGTACAGGGGGTCGAGCAGTACTTC
cdr3_aa: CASSFGVQGVEQYF

cdr3_length: 15
j_call: TRBJ2-7
clone_size: .
v_call: TRBV28
d_call: .
cdr3_nt: TGTGCCAGCAGTTTTATCCCAGGGACCTCCTACGAGCAGTACTTC
cdr3_aa: CASSFIPGTSYEQYF

cdr3_length: 13
j_call: TRBJ2-7
clone_size: few
v_call: TRBV6-6
d_call: .
cdr3_nt: TGTGCCATCTTTCCGACAGGAGCCTACGAGCAGTACTTC
cdr3_aa: CAIFPTGAYEQYF

cdr3_length: 12
j_call: TRBJ1-2
clone_size: once
v_call: TRBV20-1
d_call: .
cdr3_nt: TGCAGTGCTGGATTACAGGGAAAGGGCTGCACCTTC
cdr3_aa: CSAGLQGKGCTF

cdr3_length: 15
j_call: TRBJ2-5
clone_size: few
v_call: TRBV7-2
d_call: .
cdr3_nt: TGTGCCAGCAGCTTAGTCGCGACTACCTCAGAGACCCAGTACTTC
cdr3_aa: CASSLVATTSETQYF

cdr3_length: 19
j_call: TRBJ2-1
clone_size: .
v_call: TRBV10-3
d_call: TRBD2
cdr3_nt: TGTGCCATCAGTGAGTCGGCTAGCGGGAGAGTTAGCTCCTACAATGAGCAGTTCTTC
cdr3_aa: CAISESASGRVSSYNEQFF

cdr3_length: 15
j_call: TRBJ1-5
clone_size: .
v_call: TRBV5-1
d_call: TRBD1
cdr3_nt: TGCGCCAGCAGCTTGGGGGACAGTTACCATCAGCCCCAGCATTTT
cdr3_aa: CASSLGDSYHQPQHF

cdr3_length: 14
j_call: TRBJ1-2
clone_size: .
v_call: TRBV7-9
d_call: TRBD1
cdr3_nt: TGTGCCAGCAGCTTGGGACAGGGCCCTGATGGCTACACCTTC
cdr3_aa: CASSLGQGPDGYTF

cdr3_length: 12
j_call: TRBJ2-1
clone_size: .
v_call: TRBV12-3/TRBV12-4
d_call: .
cdr3_nt: TGTGCCAGCAGTTTAGGCTGGCATGAGCAGTTCTTC
cdr3_aa: CASSLGWHEQFF

cdr3_length: 13
j_call: TRBJ2-1
clone_size: .
v_call: TRBV20-1
d_call: .
cdr3_nt: TGCAGTGCTAAAGACCTGGGGAGTAATGAGCAGTTCTTC
cdr3_aa: CSAKDLGSNEQFF

cdr3_length: 21
j_call: TRBJ2-4
clone_size: few
v_call: TRBV4-1
d_call: .
cdr3_nt: TGCGCCAGCAGCCAAGAGATTTGGGCAGCAGACCACTCGATAGCCAAAAACATTCAGTACTTC
cdr3_aa: CASSQEIWAADHSIAKNIQYF

cdr3_length: 16
j_call: TRBJ2-3
clone_size: .
v_call: TRBV7-3
d_call: TRBD2
cdr3_nt: TGTGCCAGCAGCTCCCGCCCCGGGGGGGGGCCCGATACGCAGTATTTT
cdr3_aa: CASSSRPGGGPDTQYF

cdr3_length: 16
j_call: TRBJ2-1
clone_size: .
v_call: TRBV6-6
d_call: TRBD2
cdr3_nt: TGTGCCAGCAGCCAAGCCGGGACTAGCGGGGTAAATGAGCAGTTCTTC
cdr3_aa: CASSQAGTSGVNEQFF

cdr3_length: 14
j_call: TRBJ2-7
clone_size: few
v_call: TRBV11-2
d_call: TRBD1
cdr3_nt: TGTGCCAGCTCCCAAGCAGGGGGACGCTACGAGCAGTACTTC
cdr3_aa: CASSQAGGRYEQYF

cdr3_length: 12
j_call: TRBJ2-4
clone_size: .
v_call: TRBV20-1
d_call: .
cdr3_nt: TGCAGTGCTAGGGAGGGCCTAGAAGAGCAGTACTTC
cdr3_aa: CSAREGLEEQYF

cdr3_length: 16
j_call: TRBJ2-7
clone_size: .
v_call: TRBV7-2
d_call: .
cdr3_nt: TGTGCCAGCAGCTTTCCGCCGGGACAAATTTCCTACGAGCAGTACTTC
cdr3_aa: CASSFPPGQISYEQYF

cdr3_length: 13
j_call: TRBJ2-1
clone_size: .
v_call: TRBV20-1
d_call: TRBD2
cdr3_nt: TGCAGTGCTGGCGGGGGGCCAGGGTTTGAGCAGTTCTTC
cdr3_aa: CSAGGGPGFEQFF

cdr3_length: 15
j_call: TRBJ2-7
clone_size: .
v_call: TRBV6-5
d_call: TRBD1
cdr3_nt: TGTGCCAGCAGTTACTCGAGACAGGGCAACTACGAGCAGTACTTC
cdr3_aa: CASSYSRQGNYEQYF

cdr3_length: 13
j_call: TRBJ2-5
clone_size: .
v_call: TRBV20-1
d_call: .
cdr3_nt: TGCAGTGCTTCCCGACAGAAGAGGGAGACCCAGTACTTC
cdr3_aa: CSASRQKRETQYF

cdr3_length: 16
j_call: TRBJ2-1
clone_size: .
v_call: TRBV7-9
d_call: TRBD2
cdr3_nt: TGTGCCAGCAGCTGGGGCCTAGCGGAGGGCTACAATGAGCAGTTCTTC
cdr3_aa: CASSWGLAEGYNEQFF

cdr3_length: 16
j_call: TRBJ2-6
clone_size: .
v_call: TRBV5-1
d_call: .
cdr3_nt: TGCGCCAGCAGCTTGGTGTCAGCCTCTGGGGCCAACGTCCGGACTTTC
cdr3_aa: CASSLVSASGANVRTF

cdr3_length: 12
j_call: TRBJ2-5
clone_size: many
v_call: TRBV20-1
d_call: .
cdr3_nt: TGCAGTGCTAGAACGGGGCGAGAGACCCAGTACTTC
cdr3_aa: CSARTGRETQYF

cdr3_length: 16
j_call: TRBJ2-5
clone_size: .
v_call: TRBV5-1
d_call: .
cdr3_nt: TGCGCCAGCAGTCAGCTTAGCGGAAAGTACCAAGAGACCCAGTACTTC
cdr3_aa: CASSQLSGKYQETQYF

cdr3_length: 16
j_call: TRBJ2-7
clone_size: .
v_call: TRBV5-1
d_call: TRBD2
cdr3_nt: TGCGCCAGCAGCAGAGAGCCTAGCGGGAGCTCCAACGAGCAGTACTTC
cdr3_aa: CASSREPSGSSNEQYF

cdr3_length: 15
j_call: TRBJ2-1
clone_size: .
v_call: TRBV24-1
d_call: .
cdr3_nt: TGTGCCACCAGTGATTTCATTCGGGGGCGACATGAGCAGTTCTTC
cdr3_aa: CATSDFIRGRHEQFF

cdr3_length: 17
j_call: TRBJ2-1
clone_size: .
v_call: TRBV29-1
d_call: .
cdr3_nt: TGCAGCGTTGAAGATCCCATTCCATCCAGCTCCTACAATGAGCAGTTCTTC
cdr3_aa: CSVEDPIPSSSYNEQFF

cdr3_length: 15
j_call: TRBJ1-2
clone_size: .
v_call: TRBV4-1
d_call: .
cdr3_nt: TGCGCCAGCAGCCAAGCGGACTCACGGAGGGCCGGCTACACCTTC
cdr3_aa: CASSQADSRRAGYTF

cdr3_length: 12
j_call: TRBJ2-1
clone_size: .
v_call: TRBV6-6
d_call: .
cdr3_nt: TGTGCCAGCAGCCTCCCGTCCGTGGAGCAGTTCTTC
cdr3_aa: CASSLPSVEQFF

cdr3_length: 15
j_call: TRBJ2-3
clone_size: .
v_call: TRBV7-3
d_call: TRBD2
cdr3_nt: TGTGCCAGCAGCTTAATAGCGGGGAACACAGATACGCAGTATTTT
cdr3_aa: CASSLIAGNTDTQYF

cdr3_length: 14
j_call: TRBJ2-1
clone_size: few
v_call: TRBV29-1
d_call: TRBD1
cdr3_nt: TGCAGCGGCTGGTGGGGACAGGGGTCCCATGAGCAGTTCTTC
cdr3_aa: CSGWWGQGSHEQFF

cdr3_length: 16
j_call: TRBJ2-3
clone_size: .
v_call: TRBV7-8
d_call: TRBD2
cdr3_nt: TGTGCCAGCAGCTTAGCGCGACTAGCGGGCACAGATACGCAGTATTTT
cdr3_aa: CASSLARLAGTDTQYF

cdr3_length: 16
j_call: TRBJ2-7
clone_size: .
v_call: TRBV6-1
d_call: TRBD2
cdr3_nt: TGTGCCAGCTCGGGACTAGCGGGAGGCTTACCCTACGAGCAGTACTTC
cdr3_aa: CASSGLAGGLPYEQYF

cdr3_length: 14
j_call: TRBJ2-3
clone_size: .
v_call: TRBV29-1
d_call: TRBD2
cdr3_nt: TGCAGCGTGTTACGAGCGGGAGGGCGAGATACGCAGTATTTT
cdr3_aa: CSVLRAGGRDTQYF

cdr3_length: 12
j_call: TRBJ1-1
clone_size: .
v_call: TRBV29-1
d_call: TRBD1
cdr3_nt: TGCAGCGTTCATCAGGGGGGGACTGAAGCTTTCTTT
cdr3_aa: CSVHQGGTEAFF

cdr3_length: 14
j_call: TRBJ2-3
clone_size: few
v_call: TRBV12-3/TRBV12-4
d_call: .
cdr3_nt: .
cdr3_aa: CASSFGPGTDTQYF